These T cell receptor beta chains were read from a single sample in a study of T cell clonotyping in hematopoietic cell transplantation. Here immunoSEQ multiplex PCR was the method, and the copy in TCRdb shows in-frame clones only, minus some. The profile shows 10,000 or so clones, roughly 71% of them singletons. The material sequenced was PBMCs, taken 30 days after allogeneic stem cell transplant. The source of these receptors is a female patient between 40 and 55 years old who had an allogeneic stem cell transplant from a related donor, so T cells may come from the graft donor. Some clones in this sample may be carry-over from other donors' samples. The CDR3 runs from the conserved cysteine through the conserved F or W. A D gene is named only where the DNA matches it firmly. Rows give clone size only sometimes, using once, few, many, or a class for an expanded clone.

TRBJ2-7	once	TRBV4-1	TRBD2	TGCGCCAGCAGCCAAGTAGGCCTAGCGGCGGTCTACGAGCAGTACTTC	CASSQVGLAAVYEQYF
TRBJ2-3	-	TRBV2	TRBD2	TGTGCCAGCAATGGCCTGGGACTAGCGGGTAGAGATACGCAGTATTTT	CASNGLGLAGRDTQYF
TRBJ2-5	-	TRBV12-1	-	TGTGCCAGCAGCCTCACGTCCCGGACTAGCGGCCACAACGGGGGGGAGACCCAGTACTTC	CASSLTSRTSGHNGGETQYF
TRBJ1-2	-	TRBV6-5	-	TGTGCCAGTCAGAGGGAGACGGGATCCTATGGCTACACCTTC	CASQRETGSYGYTF
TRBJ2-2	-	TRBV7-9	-	TGTGCCGGCAACAAGCGGACCCAGAACACCGGGGAGCTGTTTTTT	CAGNKRTQNTGELFF
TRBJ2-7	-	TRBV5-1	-	TGCGCCAGCAGCCTCGGCCGCTACGAGCAGTACTTC	CASSLGRYEQYF
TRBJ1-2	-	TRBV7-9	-	TGTGCCAGCAGCTCAAGGACGGCAGGCTTC	CASSSRTAGF
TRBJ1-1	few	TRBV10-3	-	TGTGCCAGCAGTTTTGGGGGGACTGAAGCTTTCTTT	CASSFGGTEAFF
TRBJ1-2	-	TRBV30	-	TGTGCCTGGAGTGTACACTCGGGGCCTCGCTATGGCTACACCTTC	CAWSVHSGPRYGYTF
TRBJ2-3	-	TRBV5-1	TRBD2	TGCGCCAGCAGCCATACTAGCGGGAGGACAGATACGCAGTATTTT	CASSHTSGRTDTQYF
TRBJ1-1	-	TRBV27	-	TGTGCCAGCAGCTCCGGACAGCTCTCTGAAGCTTTCTTT	CASSSGQLSEAFF
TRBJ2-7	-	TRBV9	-	TGTGCCAGCAGCGTAGGATTTCTAGCAGCCGCGAACGAGCAGTACTTC	CASSVGFLAAANEQYF
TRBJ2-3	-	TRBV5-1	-	TGCGCCAGCAGCCCGCCCACAGTAGCGGTCACAGATACGCAGTATTTT	CASSPPTVAVTDTQYF
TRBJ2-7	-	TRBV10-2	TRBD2	TGCGCCAGCAGTGAGTTGTTAGCGGGAGAACTGCAGCAGTACTTC	CASSELLAGELQQYF
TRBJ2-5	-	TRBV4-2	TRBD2	TGTGCCAGCAGCCAAGGGACTAGCGGTCAAGAGACCCAGTACTTC	CASSQGTSGQETQYF
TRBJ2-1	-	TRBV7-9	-	TGTGCCAGCAGCGAACTCACCCACTACAATGAGCAGTTCTTC	CASSELTHYNEQFF
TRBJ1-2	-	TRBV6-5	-	TGTGCCAGCAGTCGACACGTCAACTATGGCTACACCTTC	CASSRHVNYGYTF
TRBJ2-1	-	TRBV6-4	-	TGTGCCAGCAGTGACTCGGCGAGGAGTGAGCAGTTCTTC	CASSDSARSEQFF
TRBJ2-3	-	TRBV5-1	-	TGCGCCAGCAGCTTGGAGGGGGGCTGGGGCCCAGATACGCAGTATTTT	CASSLEGGWGPDTQYF
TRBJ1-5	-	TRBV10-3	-	TGTGCCACTGGGACGGCCCCCAATCAGCCCCAGCATTTT	CATGTAPNQPQHF
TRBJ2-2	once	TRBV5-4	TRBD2	TGTGCCAGCAGCTTGGTGGGGGCTAGCGGGAGTCCGGGGACCGGGGAGCTGTTTTTT	CASSLVGASGSPGTGELFF
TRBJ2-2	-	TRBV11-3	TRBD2	TGTGCCAGCAGCTCCCAGGCGGGAGCTCGCGGCACCGCCGGGGAGCTGTTTTTT	CASSSQAGARGTAGELFF
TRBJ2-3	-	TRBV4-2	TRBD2	TGTGCCAGCAGCCCGAATCGGGCGGGAGGGCCCACAGATACGCAGTATTTT	CASSPNRAGGPTDTQYF
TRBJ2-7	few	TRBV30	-	TGTGCCTGGAGTTCCCAATACGAGCAGTACTTC	CAWSSQYEQYF
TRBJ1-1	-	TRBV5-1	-	TGCGCCAGCAGCCCGAACCCCCCGGTGAACACTGAAGCTTTCTTT	CASSPNPPVNTEAFF
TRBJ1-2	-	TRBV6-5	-	TGTGCCAGCAGTTACTTAGGACGTGGCTACACCTTC	CASSYLGRGYTF
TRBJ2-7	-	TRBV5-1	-	TGCGCCAGCAGCTTGGGGCGGACAGTCTACGAGCAGTACTTC	CASSLGRTVYEQYF
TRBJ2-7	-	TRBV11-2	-	TGTGCCAGTGGGGGGCTACTGAGATACGAGCAGTACTTC	CASGGLLRYEQYF
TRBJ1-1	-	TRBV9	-	TGTGCCAGCAGCGTGCCGGGGAAGAATGAAGCTTTCTTT	CASSVPGKNEAFF